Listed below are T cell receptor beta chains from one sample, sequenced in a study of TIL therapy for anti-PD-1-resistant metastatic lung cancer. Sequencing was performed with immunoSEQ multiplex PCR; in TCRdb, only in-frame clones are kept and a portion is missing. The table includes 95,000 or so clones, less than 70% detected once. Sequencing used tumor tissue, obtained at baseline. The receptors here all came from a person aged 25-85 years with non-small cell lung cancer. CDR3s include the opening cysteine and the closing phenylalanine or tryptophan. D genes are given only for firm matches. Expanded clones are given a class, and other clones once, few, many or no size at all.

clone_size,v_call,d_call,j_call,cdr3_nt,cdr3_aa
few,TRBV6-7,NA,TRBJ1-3,TGTGCCAGCAGTTCCAGGGACGAGAGGGGAGCAAACACCATATATTTT,CASSSRDERGANTIYF
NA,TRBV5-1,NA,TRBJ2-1,TGCGCCAGCAGCTTGGTTGTGGCCTCCCCATACAATGAGCAGTTCTTC,CASSLVVASPYNEQFF
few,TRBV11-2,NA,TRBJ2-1,TGTGCCAGCAGCTTCCGTAGGGGGGGGTCCGATGAGCAGTTCTTC,CASSFRRGGSDEQFF
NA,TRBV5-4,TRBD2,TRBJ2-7,TGTGCCAGCAGCGACGGGACTAGGGGGGTGAACGAGCAGTACTTC,CASSDGTRGVNEQYF
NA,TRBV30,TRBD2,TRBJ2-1,TGTGCCTGGAGTGTACACGGGGGGGGTTACAATGAGCAGTTCTTC,CAWSVHGGGYNEQFF
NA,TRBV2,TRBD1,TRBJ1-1,TGTGCCGGGGAGACAGGGACTGAAGCTTTCTTT,CAGETGTEAFF
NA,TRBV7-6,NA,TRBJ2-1,TGTGCCAGCAGCCAGACCTCACGGGGTCGATTCTACAATGAGCAGTTCTTC,CASSQTSRGRFYNEQFF
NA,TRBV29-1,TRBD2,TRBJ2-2,TGCAGCGTTGAACGTACGACTAGCGGGGGCACCGGGGAGCTGTTTTTT,CSVERTTSGGTGELFF
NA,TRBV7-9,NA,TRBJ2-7,TGTGCCAGCAGCTTAGTAGGGGGACCGGCCTACGAGCAGTACTTC,CASSLVGGPAYEQYF
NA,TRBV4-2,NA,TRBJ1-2,TGTGCCAGCAGCAGTTTTAGGGGGAACTATGGCTACACCTTC,CASSSFRGNYGYTF
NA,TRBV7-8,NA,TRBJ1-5,TGTGCCAGCAGCTCAATGGGGGGGGTTATGGGCAATCAGCCCCAGCATTTT,CASSSMGGVMGNQPQHF
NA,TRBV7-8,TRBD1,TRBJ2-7,TGTGCCAGCAGCTTAGCCCCGACGGGACAGGGGTTTTACGAGCAGTACTTC,CASSLAPTGQGFYEQYF
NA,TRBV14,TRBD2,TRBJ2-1,TGTGCCAGCAGGGCCCTAGCGGGAGATGATGAGCAGTTCTTC,CASRALAGDDEQFF
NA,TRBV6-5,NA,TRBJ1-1,TGTGCCAGCAGTTACTCGGTGCAGAACACTGAAGCTTTCTTT,CASSYSVQNTEAFF
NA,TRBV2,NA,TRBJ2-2,TGTGCCAGCAGTGTACAGGGCCGGACCGGGGAGCTGTTTTTT,CASSVQGRTGELFF
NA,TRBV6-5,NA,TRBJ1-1,TGTGCCAGCAGTTACGGTGGGGGGCGGATGAACACTGAAGCTTTCTTT,CASSYGGGRMNTEAFF
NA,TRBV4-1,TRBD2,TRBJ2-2,TGCGCCAGCAGCCAAGTTGTCGGCGGGAGGGCCTCGAACACCGGGGAGCTGTTTTTT,CASSQVVGGRASNTGELFF
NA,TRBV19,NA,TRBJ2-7,TGTGCCAGTAGTATCGGCTATCCGGTTCCCTACGAGCAGTACTTC,CASSIGYPVPYEQYF
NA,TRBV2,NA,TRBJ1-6,TGTGCCAGCAGCGGACAGTTCTATAATTCACCCCTCCACTTT,CASSGQFYNSPLHF
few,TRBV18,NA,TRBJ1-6,TGTGCCAGCTCACCGGTCACAGCCGATAATTCACCCCTCCACTTT,CASSPVTADNSPLHF
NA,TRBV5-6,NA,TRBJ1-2,TGTGCCAGCAGCTTGGACAGGCTGTCTGGCTACACCTTC,CASSLDRLSGYTF
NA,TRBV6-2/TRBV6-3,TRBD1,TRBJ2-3,TGTGCCAGCAGTTACTCGAGAAAGGGGGCAAGAGATACGCAGTATTTT,CASSYSRKGARDTQYF
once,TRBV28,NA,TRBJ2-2,TGTGCCAGCAGTTTAACAGGGAACACCGGGGAGCTGTTTTTT,CASSLTGNTGELFF
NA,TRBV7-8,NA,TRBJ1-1,TGTGCCAGCAGCTTTTCAAGGGTAGCCTCTAACACTGAAGCTTTCTTT,CASSFSRVASNTEAFF
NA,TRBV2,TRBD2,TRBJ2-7,TGTGCCAGCAGCCCACTAGCGGGGGTTACCTACGAGCAGTGCTTC,CASSPLAGVTYEQCF
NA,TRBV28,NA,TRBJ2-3,TGTGCCAGCAGTAAACTAGTTACTAGCACAGATACGCAGTATTTT,CASSKLVTSTDTQYF
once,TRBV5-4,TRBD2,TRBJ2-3,TGTGCCAGCAGCTTAGAAGCGGGGAGCACAGATACGCAGTATTTT,CASSLEAGSTDTQYF
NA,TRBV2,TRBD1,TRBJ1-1,TGTGCCAGCAGCCAGGGGGGATTCTCTATTCCTGAAGCTTTCTTT,CASSQGGFSIPEAFF
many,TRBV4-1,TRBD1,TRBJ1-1,TGCGCCAGCAGCCAAGGCCCGGGACAGAGAAACACTGAAGCTTTCTTT,CASSQGPGQRNTEAFF
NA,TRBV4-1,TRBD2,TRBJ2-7,TGCGCCAGCAGCCAAGGGGAAAGCGGGGGGGCCGACGAGCAGTACTTC,CASSQGESGGADEQYF
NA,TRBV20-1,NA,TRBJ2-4,TGCAGTGCTATTGATCTAGCCAAAAACATTCAGTACTTC,CSAIDLAKNIQYF
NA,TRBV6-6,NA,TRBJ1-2,TGTGCCAGCAGTTACAGGGGACCTAACTATGGCTACACCTTC,CASSYRGPNYGYTF
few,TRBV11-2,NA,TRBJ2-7,TGTGCCAGCAGCTCCGGGACACCTTACGAGCAGTACTTC,CASSSGTPYEQYF
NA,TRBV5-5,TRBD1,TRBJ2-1,TGTGCCAGCAGCTCCTATTCACAGGGGCACAATGAGCAGTTCTTC,CASSSYSQGHNEQFF
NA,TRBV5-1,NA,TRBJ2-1,TGCGCCAGCAGCCCCAGCGCCAGGGCTCACAATGAGCAGTTCTTC,CASSPSARAHNEQFF
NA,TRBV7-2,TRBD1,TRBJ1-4,TGTGCCAGCAGCCCCTTCGGACAGGGCCCCTCTAATGAAAAACTGTTTTTT,CASSPFGQGPSNEKLFF
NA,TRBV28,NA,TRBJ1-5,TGTGCCAGCAGTTTAATAATAGCTCAGCCCCAGCATTTT,CASSLIIAQPQHF
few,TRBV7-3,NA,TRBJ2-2,TGTGCCAGCAGCCCCGTCGGGGGCAAGACCGGGGAGCTGTTTTTT,CASSPVGGKTGELFF
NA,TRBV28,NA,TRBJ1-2,TGTGCCAGCAGTTCCCCTAATGGCCCTGACTATGGCTACACCTTC,CASSSPNGPDYGYTF
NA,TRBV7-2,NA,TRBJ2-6,TGTGCCAGCACCCTTACAGGGAACGGGGCCAACGTCCTGACTTTC,CASTLTGNGANVLTF
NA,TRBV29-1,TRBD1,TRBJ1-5,TGCAGCGTTGAACAGGGGGACAATCAGCCCCAGCATTTT,CSVEQGDNQPQHF
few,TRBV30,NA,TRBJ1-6,TGTGCCTGGATGAGGGAAGCTGCCATCAATTCACCCCTCCACTTT,CAWMREAAINSPLHF
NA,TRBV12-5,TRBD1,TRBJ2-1,TGTGCTAGTGGTTTCGCCGGGACAGGCGTCTTGGGTGAGCAGTTCTTC,CASGFAGTGVLGEQFF
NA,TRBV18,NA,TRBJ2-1,TGTGCCAGCTCACCACGCGGGACTGGTCCCTACAATGAGCAGTTCTTC,CASSPRGTGPYNEQFF
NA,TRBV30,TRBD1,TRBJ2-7,TGTGCCTGGAGTGAAACAGGGGGCCACGAGCAGTACTTC,CAWSETGGHEQYF
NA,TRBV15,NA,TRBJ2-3,TGTGCCACCAGCAGAGACAGCACAGATACGCAGTATTTT,CATSRDSTDTQYF
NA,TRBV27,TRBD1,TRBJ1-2,TGTGCCAGCAGTATCGTAGGGGGCACTCGTGGCTACACCTTC,CASSIVGGTRGYTF
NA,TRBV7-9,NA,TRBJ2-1,TGTGCCAGCAGCTTAACACTTAATGAGGGCCGGTGGTTCTTC,CASSLTLNEGRWFF
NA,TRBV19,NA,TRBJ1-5,TGTGCCAGTAGTTGGATTAGTAATAGCAATCAGCCCCAGCATTTT,CASSWISNSNQPQHF
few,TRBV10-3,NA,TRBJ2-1,TGTGCCATCAGAGGACTACAAACCAATGAGCAGTTCTTC,CAIRGLQTNEQFF